One sample yielded the 6 T cell receptor beta chains listed below, sequenced in a study of T cell responses to AZD1222 COVID-19 vaccine. Assay used: immunoSEQ multiplex PCR; TCRdb lists only in-frame clones, some missing. There are roughly 140,000 clones in the sample; approximately 88% occur only once, and 3% to 4% lies in the top ten. Sequencing was performed on peripheral blood, taken on day 0 of MenACWY control vaccination. These receptors all come from an adult in good health.

This rearrangement joins TRBV6-6 to TRBJ2-3; 7 bases line up with TRBD1. The CDR3 sequence is 14 residues long. Trimming took 8 bases from V and 3 from J; bases not matched to a gene: 8. From germline, CDR1 is MNHNY and CDR2 SVGAGI (reference sequence). The DNA of the CDR3 is TGTGCCAGCCGCCGACAGGGTAGAACAGATACGCAGTATTTT. This codes for CASRRQGRTDTQYF.

A few counts support this clone. The chain uses TRBV5-1 and TRBJ2-7; 9 bases map to TRBD1. J lost 5 bases, V lost 4 bases, and 7 bases had no gene match. CDR1 is SGHRS and CDR2 is YFSETQ in the germline V gene. The CDR3 totals 14 residues. CDR3 bases: TGCGCCAGCAGCCCGGGACAGGGCACCCACGAGCAGTACTTC. It specifies CASSPGQGTHEQYF.

The chain combines TRBV29-1 with TRBJ1-5; D is uncertain. The germline V and J ends were trimmed by 5 bases and 0 bases, with 8 bases remaining between them. Germline-derived CDR1 and CDR2 are SQVTM and ANQGSEA. The CDR3 runs 13 residues. As DNA, the CDR3 is TGCAGCGTTTTAGGGAATAGCAATCAGCCCCAGCATTTT. Translated, it gives CSVLGNSNQPQHF. Filled out from reference TRBV29-1 and TRBJ1-5, the complete variable domain reads SAVISQKPSRDICQRGTSLTIQCQVDSQVTMMFWYRQQPGQSLTLIATANQGSEATYESGFVIDKFPISRPNLTFSTLTVSNMSPEDSSIYLCSVLGNSNQPQHFGDGTRLSIL.

This clone appeared a single time. The chain has TRBV6-5 and TRBJ1-1; 7 bases agree with TRBD1. The CDR3 covers 14 residues. The junction had 9 bases not matched to a gene; V was cut back by 6 bases and J by 5 bases. CDR1 and CDR2 from the germline V gene are MNHEY and SVGAGI. CDR3 nucleotides: TGTGCCAGCAGACGGACAGGCATCGGGACTGAAGCTTTCTTT. This encodes CASRRTGIGTEAFF.

The rearrangement uses TRBV5-8 and TRBJ1-2; possible D gene TRBD1, 5 bases. Trimming stripped 0 bases from V and 6 bases from J, with 12 bases between. Germline CDR1 SGHTS, CDR2 YDEGEE. The length of the CDR3 is 14 residues. Written as DNA, the CDR3 is TGTGCCAGCAGCTTGGGAACACGACAGAATGGCTACACCTTC. Translation: CASSLGTRQNGYTF.

This chain joins TRBV6-5 and TRBJ2-2; TRBD2 might be the D (5 bases). V was trimmed by 2 bases and J by 6 bases, leaving 10 bases between them. The CDR3 length is 14 residues. Germline V gives CDR1 MNHEY, CDR2 SVGAGI. DNA of the CDR3: TGTGCCAGCAGTTACGATGCGGGTGCCGGGGAGCTGTTTTTT. Residues: CASSYDAGAGELFF.